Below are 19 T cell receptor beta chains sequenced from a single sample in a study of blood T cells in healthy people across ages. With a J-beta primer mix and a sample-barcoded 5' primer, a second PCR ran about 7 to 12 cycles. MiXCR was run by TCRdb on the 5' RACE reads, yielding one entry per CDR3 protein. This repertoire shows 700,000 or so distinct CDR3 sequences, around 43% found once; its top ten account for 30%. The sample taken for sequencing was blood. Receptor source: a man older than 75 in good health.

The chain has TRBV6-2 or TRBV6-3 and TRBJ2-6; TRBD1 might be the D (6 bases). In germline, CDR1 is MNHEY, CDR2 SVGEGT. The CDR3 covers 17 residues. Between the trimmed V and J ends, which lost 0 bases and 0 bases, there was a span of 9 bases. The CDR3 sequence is CASSYSRGYSGANVLTF. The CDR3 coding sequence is TGTGCCAGCAGTTACTCCAGGGGCTACTCTGGGGCCAACGTCCTGACTTTC.

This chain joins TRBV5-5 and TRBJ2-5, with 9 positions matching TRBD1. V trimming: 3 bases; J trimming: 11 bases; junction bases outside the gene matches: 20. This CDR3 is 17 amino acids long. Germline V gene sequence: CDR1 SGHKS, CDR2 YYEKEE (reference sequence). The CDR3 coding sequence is TGTGCCAGCAGCTCGCACGTCCCGGGACAGGGTAACGATGAGCAGTACTTC. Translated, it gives CASSSHVPGQGNDEQYF.

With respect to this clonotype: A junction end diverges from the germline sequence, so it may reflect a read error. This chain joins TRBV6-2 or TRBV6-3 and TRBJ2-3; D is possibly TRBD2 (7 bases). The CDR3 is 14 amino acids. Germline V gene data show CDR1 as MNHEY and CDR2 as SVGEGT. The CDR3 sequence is CASSEGGSTATQYF. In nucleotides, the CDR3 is TGTGCCAGCAGTGAGGGGGGGAGCACAGCTACGCAGTATTTT.

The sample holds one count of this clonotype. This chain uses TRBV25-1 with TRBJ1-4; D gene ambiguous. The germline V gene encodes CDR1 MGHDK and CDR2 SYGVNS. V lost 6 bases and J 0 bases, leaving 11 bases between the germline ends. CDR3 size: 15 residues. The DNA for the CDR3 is TGTGCCAGCAGGGTCGGTTCATCAACTAATGAAAAACTGTTTTTT. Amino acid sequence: CASRVGSSTNEKLFF.

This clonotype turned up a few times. This CDR3 is CSADRLAGGHVTQYF. The CDR3 DNA reads as TGCAGTGCTGATCGACTAGCGGGAGGACATGTGACGCAGTATTTT. This chain links TRBV20-1 with TRBJ2-3, with 13 bases aligning to TRBD2. CDR1 is DFQATT and CDR2 is SNEGSKA in the germline V gene (reference sequence). CDR3 size: 15 residues. V trimming: 5 bases; J trimming: 9 bases; junction bases outside the gene matches: 11.

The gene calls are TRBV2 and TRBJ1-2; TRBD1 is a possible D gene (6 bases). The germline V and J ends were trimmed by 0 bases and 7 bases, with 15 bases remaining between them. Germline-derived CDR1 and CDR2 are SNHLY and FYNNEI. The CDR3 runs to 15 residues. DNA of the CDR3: TGTGCCAGCAGTGAAGCGCGAGGGGGAACCCGTGGCTACACCTTC. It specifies CASSEARGGTRGYTF.

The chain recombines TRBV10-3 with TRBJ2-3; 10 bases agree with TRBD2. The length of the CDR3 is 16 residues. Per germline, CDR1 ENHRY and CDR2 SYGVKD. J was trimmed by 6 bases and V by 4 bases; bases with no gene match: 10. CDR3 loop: CAISGGLAAVGDTQYF. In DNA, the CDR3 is TGTGCCATCAGTGGCGGACTAGCGGCCGTGGGGGATACGCAGTATTTT.

The CDR3 DNA sequence: TGTGCCAGCAGTTATCGGACGGGTAATGAAAAACTGTTTTTT. Protein sequence: CASSYRTGNEKLFF. The V gene is TRBV6-6, the J gene TRBJ1-4; no reliable D call. The V end lost 3 bases, the J end lost 4 bases, and 9 bases lay between the germline ends. Germline CDR1 and CDR2: MNHNY and SVGAGI (reference sequence). The CDR3 is 14 amino acids.

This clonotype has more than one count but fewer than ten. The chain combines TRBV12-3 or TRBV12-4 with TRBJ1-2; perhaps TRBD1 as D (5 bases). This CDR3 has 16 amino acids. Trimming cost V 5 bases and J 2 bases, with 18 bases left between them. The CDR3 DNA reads TGTGCCAGCAGTCTAACACGCAGGGTTTGGAACTATGGCTACACCTTC. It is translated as CASSLTRRVWNYGYTF.

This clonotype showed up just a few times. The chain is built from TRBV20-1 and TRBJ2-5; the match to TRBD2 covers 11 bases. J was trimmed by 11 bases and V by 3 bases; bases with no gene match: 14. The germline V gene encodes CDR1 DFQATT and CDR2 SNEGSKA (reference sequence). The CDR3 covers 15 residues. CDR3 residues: CSASLTSGSSNEQYF. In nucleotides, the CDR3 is TGCAGTGCTAGCCTCACTAGCGGGAGTTCGAATGAGCAGTACTTC.

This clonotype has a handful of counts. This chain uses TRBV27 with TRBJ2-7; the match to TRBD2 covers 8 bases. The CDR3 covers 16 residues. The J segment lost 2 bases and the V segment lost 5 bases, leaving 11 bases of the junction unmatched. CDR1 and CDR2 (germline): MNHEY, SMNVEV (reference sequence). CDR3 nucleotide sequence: TGTGCCAGCAGTCGATTAGAGAGCGGGGGCACCTACGAGCAGTACTTC. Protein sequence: CASSRLESGGTYEQYF.

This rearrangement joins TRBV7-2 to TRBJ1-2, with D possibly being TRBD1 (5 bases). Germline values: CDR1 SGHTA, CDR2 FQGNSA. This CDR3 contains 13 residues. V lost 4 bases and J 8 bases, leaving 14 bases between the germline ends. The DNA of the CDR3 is TGTGCCAGCAGCTCTCAGGGTTACAGCGGCTACACCTTC. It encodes CASSSQGYSGYTF.

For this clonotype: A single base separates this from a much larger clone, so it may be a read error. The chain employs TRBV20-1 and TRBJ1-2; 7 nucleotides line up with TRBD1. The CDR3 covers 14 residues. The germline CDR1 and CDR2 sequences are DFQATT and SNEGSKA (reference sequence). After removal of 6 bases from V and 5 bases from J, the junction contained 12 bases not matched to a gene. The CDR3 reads CSASRGSGGYGYTF. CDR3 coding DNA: TGCAGTGCGAGCAGGGGGTCTGGGGGATATGGCTACACCTTC.

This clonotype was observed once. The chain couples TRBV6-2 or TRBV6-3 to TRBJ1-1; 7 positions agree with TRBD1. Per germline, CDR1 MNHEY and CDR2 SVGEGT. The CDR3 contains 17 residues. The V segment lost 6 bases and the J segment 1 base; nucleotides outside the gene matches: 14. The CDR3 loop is CASSPGTEGSENTEAFF. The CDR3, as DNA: TGTGCCAGCAGCCCTGGGACAGAGGGTTCGGAGAACACTGAAGCTTTCTTT.

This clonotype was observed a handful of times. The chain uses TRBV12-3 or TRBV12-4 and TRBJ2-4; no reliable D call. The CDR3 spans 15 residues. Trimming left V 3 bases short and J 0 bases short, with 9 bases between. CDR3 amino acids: CASSFVSVAKNIQYF. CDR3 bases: TGTGCCAGCAGTTTTGTCTCGGTAGCCAAAAACATTCAGTACTTC.

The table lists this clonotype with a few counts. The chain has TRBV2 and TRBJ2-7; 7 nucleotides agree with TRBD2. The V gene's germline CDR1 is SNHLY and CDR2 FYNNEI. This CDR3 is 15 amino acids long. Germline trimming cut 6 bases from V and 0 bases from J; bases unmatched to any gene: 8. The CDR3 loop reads CASSKSGALSYEQYF. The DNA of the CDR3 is TGTGCCAGCAGCAAAAGCGGGGCGCTCTCCTACGAGCAGTACTTC. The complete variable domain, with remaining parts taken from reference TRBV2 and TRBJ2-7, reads EPEVTQTPSHQVTQMGQEVILRCVPISNHLYFYWYRQILGQKVEFLVSFYNNEISEKSEIFDDQFSVERPDGSNFTLKIRSTKLEDSAMYFCASSKSGALSYEQYFGPGTRLTVT.

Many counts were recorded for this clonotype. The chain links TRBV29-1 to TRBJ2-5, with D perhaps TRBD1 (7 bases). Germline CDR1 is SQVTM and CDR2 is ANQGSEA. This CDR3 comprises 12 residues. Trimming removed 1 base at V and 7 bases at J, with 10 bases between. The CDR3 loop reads CSVEGQGGTQYF. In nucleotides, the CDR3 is TGCAGCGTTGAAGGACAGGGAGGGACCCAGTACTTC.

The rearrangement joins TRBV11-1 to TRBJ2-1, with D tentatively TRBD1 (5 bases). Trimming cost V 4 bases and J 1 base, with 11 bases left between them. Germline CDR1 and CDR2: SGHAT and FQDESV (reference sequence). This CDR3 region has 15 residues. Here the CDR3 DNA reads TGTGCCAGCAGCTCCCGACAGAATTCCTACAATGAGCAGTTCTTC. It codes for CASSSRQNSYNEQFF.

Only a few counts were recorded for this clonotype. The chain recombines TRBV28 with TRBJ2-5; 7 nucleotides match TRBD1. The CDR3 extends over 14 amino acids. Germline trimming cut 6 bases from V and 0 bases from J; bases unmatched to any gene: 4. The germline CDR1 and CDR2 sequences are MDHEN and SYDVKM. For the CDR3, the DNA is TGTGCCAGCAGGCCGGGACAGTACCAAGAGACCCAGTACTTC. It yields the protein CASRPGQYQETQYF.